The TCR beta chain under discussion was sequenced for a study of blood T cell repertoires in COVID-19. Whole-study context: Acute-phase and convalescent COVID-19 samples originated in the United States, Italy and Spain. T cells, B-cell-depleted T cells, or PBMCs supplied cDNA or gDNA.

In the original analysis: Amplification with reference gene primers provided the estimates of nucleated cell counts. Profiling relied on immunoSEQ multiplex PCR, and the TCRdb table lists in-frame clones only, not all of them. V and J calls and clone size are copied from that table; D and trimming were computed from the DNA. The sample lists around 99,000 clones, just under 90% seen once, with about 1.1% in the top ten. CDR1 is SGHRS, CDR2 YFSETQ, per germline. This CDR3 has 15 residues. The ends lost 5 bases at V and 0 bases at J; junction bases unmatched: 5. The TCR comes from a human donor in a cohort sampled during active COVID-19. Sequenced input: peripheral blood. This rearrangement joins TRBV5-1 to TRBJ1-1, with 9 bases matching TRBD1. In nucleotides, the CDR3 is TGCGCCAGCAGATCGGGACAGGGATTGAACACTGAAGCTTTCTTT. It is translated as CASRSGQGLNTEAFF.